The rows below give T cell receptor beta chains drawn from one sample of a study of T cell repertoires in ileal Crohn's disease. The repertoire was sequenced with immunoSEQ multiplex PCR; TCRdb's copy has only in-frame clones and lacks some. The sample holds 4,500 to 5,500 clones, approximately 84% seen once. Material: ileal tissue. Receptors were obtained from an adult with Crohn's disease. The CDR3 runs from the conserved cysteine through the conserved F or W. D genes are given only for firm matches. Rows give clone size only sometimes, using once, few, many, or a class for an expanded clone.

j_call d_call v_call clone_size cdr3_aa cdr3_nt
TRBJ2-7 TRBD1 TRBV2 few CASKDRVFYEQYF TGTGCCAGCAAGGACAGGGTGTTCTACGAGCAGTACTTC
TRBJ2-2 NA TRBV25-1 NA CASSDVQQNTGELFF TGTGCCAGCAGTGATGTACAGCAAAACACCGGGGAGCTGTTTTTT
TRBJ2-5 TRBD2 TRBV7-2 NA CASSPGLARNTQYF TGTGCCAGCAGCCCGGGACTAGCCAGGAACACCCAGTACTTC
TRBJ1-6 TRBD1 TRBV18 NA CASSRQDRANSPLHF TGTGCCAGCTCACGACAGGACAGGGCTAATTCACCCCTCCACTTT
TRBJ2-5 NA TRBV7-2 NA CASSLVQETQYF TGTGCCAGCAGCTTAGTGCAAGAGACCCAGTACTTC
TRBJ1-5 NA TRBV6-1 once CATTPGFNQPQHF TGTGCCACGACTCCGGGATTCAATCAGCCCCAGCATTTT
TRBJ1-1 TRBD1 TRBV19 NA CASQQGANTEAFF TGTGCCAGTCAACAGGGGGCGAACACTGAAGCTTTCTTT
TRBJ2-7 NA TRBV25-1 NA CASSGRYSYEQYF TGTGCCAGCAGTGGTAGATACTCCTACGAGCAGTACTTC
TRBJ2-5 TRBD2 TRBV5-4 NA CASSLRTSGSRETQYF TGTGCCAGCAGCCTCCGGACTAGCGGGTCCCGAGAGACCCAGTACTTC
TRBJ2-3 NA TRBV27 NA CASSARALSTDTQYF TGTGCCAGCAGTGCTCGGGCCTTGTCCACAGATACGCAGTATTTT
TRBJ2-3 NA TRBV2 NA CASSERSLGDTQYF TGTGCCAGCAGTGAAAGGTCTCTTGGAGATACGCAGTATTTT
TRBJ1-6 NA TRBV5-1 NA CASTQDHNSPLHF TGCGCCAGCACCCAAGACCATAATTCACCCCTCCACTTT
TRBJ1-2 NA TRBV7-3 NA CASSRGGSDGYTF TGTGCCAGCAGCAGGGGTGGGTCCGATGGCTACACCTTC
TRBJ2-7 NA TRBV7-3 NA CASSLNPNYEQYF TGTGCCAGCAGCTTAAACCCAAACTACGAGCAGTACTTC
TRBJ2-7 TRBD1 TRBV11-3 few CASSPWDSYYEQYF TGTGCCAGCAGCCCTTGGGACAGCTACTACGAGCAGTACTTC
TRBJ1-2 NA TRBV30 NA CAWSPPVGYTF TGTGCCTGGAGCCCCCCGGTCGGCTACACCTTC
TRBJ2-7 TRBD1 TRBV19 NA CASSNPPRDRGNYYEQYF TGTGCCAGTAGTAATCCTCCAAGGGACAGGGGGAACTACTACGAGCAGTACTTC
TRBJ1-2 TRBD1 TRBV6-1 once CASSDPTGVYGYTF TGTGCCAGCAGTGACCCAACAGGGGTCTATGGCTACACCTTC
TRBJ1-5 NA TRBV27 NA CASSPSGLQPQHF TGTGCCAGCAGTCCCTCCGGGCTACAGCCCCAGCATTTT
TRBJ1-3 NA TRBV29-1 NA CSVAQGYTIYF TGCAGCGTTGCTCAGGGGTACACCATATATTTT
TRBJ1-2 NA TRBV7-9 NA CASSLVAGNQGYTF TGTGCCAGCAGCTTAGTAGCCGGGAACCAAGGCTACACCTTC
TRBJ2-5 NA TRBV7-9 NA CASSLGGGSRAVETQYF TGTGCCAGCAGCTTAGGAGGGGGGAGCAGGGCTGTTGAGACCCAGTACTTC
TRBJ2-1 NA TRBV13 NA CASSSYIQLEGLRPGEQFF TGTGCCAGCAGCTCCTATATTCAACTAGAAGGTTTACGACCAGGAGAGCAGTTCTTC
TRBJ1-1 NA TRBV21-1 large CASSKSLRCGGTEAFF TGTGCCAGCAGCAAGAGCCTCCGGTGTGGGGGCACTGAAGCTTTCTTT
TRBJ1-1 NA TRBV7-8 NA CASSLGFGGIGAFF TGTGCCAGCAGCTTAGGATTTGGGGGGATCGGAGCTTTCTTT
TRBJ1-5 NA TRBV19 NA CASSISPTGSQPQHF TGTGCCAGTAGTATATCCCCCACGGGGTCGCAGCCCCAGCATTTT
TRBJ1-5 NA TRBV19 NA CASSIFSNSNQPQHF TGTGCCAGTAGTATTTTCTCAAATAGCAATCAGCCCCAGCATTTT
TRBJ1-1 NA TRBV21-1 NA CASSKVGREAFF TGTGCCAGCAGCAAAGTTGGGAGAGAAGCTTTCTTT
TRBJ1-2 TRBD1 TRBV7-9 NA CASSSGQGHQGYTF TGTGCCAGCAGCTCGGGACAGGGGCATCAAGGCTACACCTTC
TRBJ1-5 NA TRBV30 NA CAWRGIHSNQPQHF TGTGCCTGGAGAGGAATCCATAGCAATCAGCCCCAGCATTTT
TRBJ2-7 TRBD2 TRBV5-4 NA CASSWGRGGNEQYF TGTGCCAGCAGCTGGGGTCGGGGGGGGAACGAGCAGTACTTC